A single sample gave rise to the 30 T cell receptor beta chains below, sequenced in a study of blood T cell repertoires in COVID-19. Data came from immunoSEQ multiplex PCR; TCRdb stores just in-frame clones and leaves some out. Counted here are 300,000 or so clones, roughly 90% occurring once; the ten biggest clones make up under 7.5%. Sequenced: peripheral blood. All receptors come from a man between 18 and 29 years old who had recovered from COVID-19.

This clone has just one count. The chain has TRBV4-1 and TRBJ2-7, with D uncertain. V was clipped by 2 bases and J by 0 bases, with 11 bases between them. The CDR3 totals 15 residues. Germline lookup yields CDR1 MGHRA and CDR2 YSYEKL. CDR3 DNA sequence: TGCGCCAGCAGCCAACAGACAATCCTCTCCTACGAGCAGTACTTC. This codes for CASSQQTILSYEQYF.

The chain is built from TRBV5-1 and TRBJ2-3; 7 bases are shared with TRBD1. V shed 0 bases, J shed 3 bases, and the junction held 7 bases outside the gene matches. This CDR3 contains 16 residues. CDR1 is SGHRS, CDR2 YFSETQ, per germline. Written as DNA, the CDR3 is TGCGCCAGCAGCTTGGCCCCAGGGGGACAAACAGATACGCAGTATTTT. Its translation is CASSLAPGGQTDTQYF.

The chain links TRBV7-9 to TRBJ2-1, with 8 bases matching TRBD2. After removal of 6 bases from V and 1 base from J, the junction contained 8 bases not matched to a gene. Germline-derived CDR1 and CDR2 are SEHNR and FQNEAQ (reference sequence). The CDR3 is made up of 16 amino acids. In DNA form, the CDR3 reads TGTGCCAGCAGTCTACGGTCGGGAGGGTCCTACAATGAGCAGTTCTTC. Translating gives CASSLRSGGSYNEQFF.

The chain couples TRBV19 to TRBJ1-5; the match to TRBD1 covers 9 bases. The germline CDR1 and CDR2 sequences are LNHDA and SQIVND (reference sequence). V lost 3 bases and J lost 4; bases outside the gene matches: 7. The CDR3 has 16 residues. The CDR3 sequence: CASSIQGQGRNQPQHF. In nucleotides, the CDR3 is TGTGCCAGTAGTATTCAGGGACAGGGTCGAAATCAGCCCCAGCATTTT.

The chain joins TRBV6-1 to TRBJ2-7, with D possibly being TRBD2 (5 bases). V lost 0 bases and J lost 2, with 8 bases in between. The CDR3 sequence is 14 residues long. The germline CDR1 and CDR2 sequences are MNHNS and SASEGT. Written as DNA, the CDR3 is TGTGCCAGCAGTGAAGCGGGAGTCACCTACGAGCAGTACTTC. Its protein is CASSEAGVTYEQYF.

As to this clone: Distinct nucleotide sequences in the sample also encode this CDR3. The chain carries TRBV9 and TRBJ2-5, with no clear D. Germline CDR1 and CDR2: SGDLS and YYNGEE. The ends were cut back, 2 bases at V and 5 bases at J, with 10 bases in the middle. The CDR3 runs to 13 residues. CDR3 nucleotide sequence: TGTGCCAGCAGCGTGAGAGGTGGGGAGACCCAGTACTTC. This encodes CASSVRGGETQYF. Full variable domain (missing parts from reference TRBV9 and TRBJ2-5): DSGVTQTPKHLITATGQRVTLRCSPRSGDLSVYWYQQSLDQGLQFLIQYYNGEERAKGNILERFSAQQFPDLHSELNLSSLELGDSALYFCASSVRGGETQYFGPGTRLLVL.

This chain connects TRBV20-1 to TRBJ2-5, with D possibly TRBD2 on 6 matching bases. Germline-derived CDR1 and CDR2 are DFQATT and SNEGSKA (reference sequence). This CDR3 comprises 15 residues. The V and J ends lost 3 bases and 4 bases respectively, with 18 bases between them. CDR3 DNA: TGCAGTGCTAGTCGGGGGACTGCCGGAGGAGAGACCCAGTACTTC. It yields the protein CSASRGTAGGETQYF.

The J gene is TRBJ2-1, the V gene TRBV5-1, with TRBD2 matching 14 bases. The junction had 8 bases not matched to a gene; V was cut back by 0 bases and J by 9 bases. Germline assignment: CDR1 SGHRS and CDR2 YFSETQ. The CDR3 extends over 17 amino acids. The DNA for the CDR3 is TGCGCCAGCAGCTTGGGGGGACTAGCGGGAGAACAGGGTGAGCAGTTCTTC. Its protein product is CASSLGGLAGEQGEQFF.

V usage is TRBV15 and J usage is TRBJ1-1; 7 nucleotides match TRBD1. The J segment lost 5 bases and the V segment lost 4 bases, leaving 7 bases of the junction unmatched. Germline CDR1 and CDR2: LNHNV and YYDKDF (reference sequence). The CDR3 is 14 amino acids. CDR3 in DNA: TGTGCCACCAGCATCGACAGGGTCGGGACTGAAGCTTTCTTT. The encoded protein is CATSIDRVGTEAFF.

Relative to its sample, this clone is medium-sized (0.01 to 0.1%). CDR3 bases: TGTGCCAGCAGCTCGCGGGACAGCCACTACGAGCAGTACTTC. Protein product: CASSSRDSHYEQYF. The gene calls are TRBV7-9 and TRBJ2-7; maybe TRBD1 (7 bases). The CDR3 extends over 14 amino acids. V was shortened by 4 bases and J by 3 bases, with 13 bases between the two germline ends. Germline CDR1 is SEHNR and CDR2 is FQNEAQ (reference sequence).

This clone was picked up one time. The chain couples TRBV5-8 to TRBJ1-5; D not certain. The CDR3 spans 16 residues. Germline V gene sequence: CDR1 SGHTS, CDR2 YDEGEE. V lost 3 bases, J lost 0 bases, and 13 bases lay in between. The CDR3 coding sequence is TGTGCCAGCAGCTCCCGACGGAGTAATAGCAATCAGCCCCAGCATTTT. Translating it yields CASSSRRSNSNQPQHF.

This sequence joins TRBV15 and TRBJ1-1; no firm D call. Germline CDR1 reads LNHNV; CDR2 reads YYDKDF (reference sequence). CDR3 length equals 14 residues. Trimming pared 5 bases from V and 2 bases from J, leaving 12 bases between. The CDR3 reads CATSFMAGNTEAFF. The CDR3 DNA follows: TGTGCCACCAGCTTTATGGCAGGTAACACTGAAGCTTTCTTT.

J is TRBJ2-7 and V is TRBV20-1, with TRBD1 matching over 7 bases. Germline V gives CDR1 DFQATT, CDR2 SNEGSKA (reference sequence). CDR3 size: 14 residues. Trimming at V came to 3 bases and at J to 1 base, leaving 6 bases not matched to a gene. This chain's CDR3 is CSASGTGQSYEQYF. The CDR3 nucleotides read TGCAGTGCTAGTGGTACGGGACAGTCCTACGAGCAGTACTTC.

This sequence joins TRBV30 and TRBJ1-5, with 8 bases aligning to TRBD1. Germline values: CDR1 GTSNPN, CDR2 SVGIG (reference sequence). Trimming took 5 bases from V and 0 from J; bases not matched to a gene: 6. The CDR3 extends over 15 amino acids. The CDR3 DNA sequence: TGTGCCTGGGACAGGGGCGGATATAGCAATCAGCCCCAGCATTTT. It is translated as CAWDRGGYSNQPQHF.

The V gene is TRBV12-3 or TRBV12-4, the J gene TRBJ1-1; no clear D gene. V lost 6 bases and J 5 bases, leaving 10 bases between the germline ends. The CDR3 is 12 amino acids. The CDR3 DNA reads TGTGCCAGCAGCCGGATGGAGACTGAAGCTTTCTTT. Residues: CASSRMETEAFF.

The chain has TRBV7-8 and TRBJ2-7; 7 nucleotides line up with TRBD2. This CDR3 region has 16 residues. CDR1 is SGHVS, CDR2 FQNEAQ, per germline. The V segment lost 5 bases and the J segment 4 bases; nucleotides outside the gene matches: 14. CDR3 nucleotides: TGTGCCAGCAGCCCCACTACTAGCGTACAGCCGTACGAGCAGTACTTC. Residues: CASSPTTSVQPYEQYF.

The CDR3 region has the DNA TGTGCCAGCAGTGACCGGGTTAGCACAGATACGCAGTATTTT. Its protein is CASSDRVSTDTQYF. V gene TRBV6-4 combines with J gene TRBJ2-3; no reliable D call. Germline CDR1 and CDR2: MRHNA and SNTAGT. The CDR3 contains 14 residues. The V gene lost 2 bases and the J gene lost 0 bases, with 6 bases spanning the gap.

The chain recombines TRBV14 with TRBJ1-1, with D unclear. The CDR3 contains 19 residues. The V end was cut by 0 bases, the J end by 1 base, with 21 bases between. Germline CDR1 SGHDN, CDR2 FVKESK. CDR3: CASSQDPAMEGRKNTEAFF. The CDR3 region has the DNA TGTGCCAGCAGCCAAGACCCCGCCATGGAGGGCAGAAAGAACACTGAAGCTTTCTTT.

Only one count was recorded for this clone. The rearrangement joins TRBV5-1 to TRBJ2-2; 7 nucleotides match TRBD1. The CDR3 runs 15 residues. V shed 2 bases and J 3 bases; nucleotides not matched to a gene: 4. Per the germline V gene, CDR1 is SGHRS and CDR2 is YFSETQ. This CDR3 reads CASSLQGGDTGELFF. The CDR3, as DNA: TGCGCCAGCAGCTTACAAGGGGGCGACACCGGGGAGCTGTTTTTT.

The chain recombines TRBV5-6 with TRBJ1-1; D remains unclear. The CDR3 length is 13 residues. Germline V gene data show CDR1 as SGHDT and CDR2 as YYEEEE. V was trimmed by 6 bases and J by 1 base, leaving 10 bases between them. The DNA for the CDR3 is TGTGCCAGCATGGGCACATCGAACACTGAAGCTTTCTTT. This encodes CASMGTSNTEAFF.

CDR3 bases: TGTGCCAGCAGTTCTTTGGCGGGACTAGCGGGGGAGCAGTTCTTC. Amino acid sequence: CASSSLAGLAGEQFF. V gene TRBV5-4 combines with J gene TRBJ2-1, with TRBD2 matching over 13 bases. Germline V gene sequence: CDR1 SGHNT, CDR2 YYREEE (reference sequence). This CDR3 comprises 15 residues. The V segment lost 5 bases and the J segment 10 bases; nucleotides outside the gene matches: 9.

V is TRBV7-6 and J is TRBJ1-2; maybe TRBD1 (5 bases). V was cut by 5 bases and J by 8 bases, with 18 bases left in between. Germline CDR1 reads SGHVS; CDR2 reads FNYEAQ. There are 14 residues in the CDR3. The CDR3 loop reads CASSPNVGGDGYTF. CDR3 nucleotides: TGTGCCAGCAGCCCCAACGTTGGGGGGGACGGCTACACCTTC.

This clone was found once. The rearrangement uses TRBV21-1 and TRBJ1-2; the table assigns TRBD1, which was not confirmed against the DNA. TRBV21-1 has pseudogene status. This CDR3 comprises 12 residues. The CDR3 region is CANATGAYGYTF. The CDR3 DNA follows: TGTGCCAACGCGACAGGTGCTTATGGCTACACCTTC.

V gene TRBV7-9 combines with J gene TRBJ2-7; D gene ambiguous. This CDR3 is built from 12 residues. Per the germline V gene, CDR1 is SEHNR and CDR2 is FQNEAQ (reference sequence). Trimming left V 4 bases short and J 3 bases short, with 7 bases between. For the CDR3, the DNA is TGTGCCAGCAGCTCGAGTGACTACGAGCAGTACTTC. Amino acid sequence: CASSSSDYEQYF.

This sequence joins TRBV15 and TRBJ1-6; TRBD1 aligns across 7 bases. The CDR3 has 18 residues. Germline CDR1 and CDR2: LNHNV and YYDKDF (reference sequence). Germline trimming cut 3 bases from V and 0 bases from J; bases unmatched to any gene: 8. For the CDR3, the DNA is TGTGCCACCAGCAGGGGCGGACAGGAGAGCTCCTATAATTCACCCCTCCACTTT. Residues: CATSRGGQESSYNSPLHF.

The rearrangement joins TRBV5-1 to TRBJ2-1, with 7 bases aligning to TRBD2. Germline CDR1 is SGHRS and CDR2 is YFSETQ. J gave up 0 bases and V 1 base, and 4 bases lay outside the gene matches. CDR3 length equals 16 residues. The CDR3 loop is CASSLTSVSSYNEQFF. DNA for the CDR3: TGCGCCAGCAGCTTGACTAGCGTTAGCTCCTACAATGAGCAGTTCTTC.

This sequence joins TRBV7-9 and TRBJ1-1, with D perhaps matching TRBD1 (6 bases). V lost 3 bases and J 3 bases, leaving 11 bases between the germline ends. CDR1 and CDR2 (germline): SEHNR, FQNEAQ (reference sequence). This CDR3 spans 14 amino acids. CDR3 DNA: TGTGCCAGCAGCTTCTCAGGGGCGGACACTGAAGCTTTCTTT. Translated, it gives CASSFSGADTEAFF.

The CDR3 loop is CASSPGQPNEKLFF. As DNA, the CDR3 is TGTGCCAGCAGCCCGGGACAGCCTAATGAAAAACTGTTTTTT. The chain recombines TRBV5-4 with TRBJ1-4; 7 nucleotides match TRBD1. The CDR3 length is 14 residues. V lost 4 bases and J lost 3; bases outside the gene matches: 3. Germline loops: CDR1 SGHNT, CDR2 YYREEE (reference sequence).

The chain combines TRBV6-2 or TRBV6-3 with TRBJ1-1, with unresolved D. Germline V gene sequence: CDR1 MNHEY, CDR2 SVGEGT. Deletions cut 2 bases from V and 1 base from J, with 17 bases between. CDR3 length: 17 amino acids. The CDR3 reads CASSYPSRGGKNTEAFF. In nucleotides, the CDR3 is TGTGCCAGCAGTTACCCCAGTCGGGGTGGTAAGAACACTGAAGCTTTCTTT.

This chain uses TRBV4-2 with TRBJ1-5; 10 bases fit TRBD1. Germline CDR1 reads LGHNA; CDR2 reads YNFKEQ. J was trimmed by 6 bases and V by 4 bases; bases with no gene match: 6. The CDR3 runs 15 residues. CDR3 bases: TGTGCCAGCAGCCCACAGGACAGGGGGGGTCAGCCCCAGCATTTT. Its protein product is CASSPQDRGGQPQHF.